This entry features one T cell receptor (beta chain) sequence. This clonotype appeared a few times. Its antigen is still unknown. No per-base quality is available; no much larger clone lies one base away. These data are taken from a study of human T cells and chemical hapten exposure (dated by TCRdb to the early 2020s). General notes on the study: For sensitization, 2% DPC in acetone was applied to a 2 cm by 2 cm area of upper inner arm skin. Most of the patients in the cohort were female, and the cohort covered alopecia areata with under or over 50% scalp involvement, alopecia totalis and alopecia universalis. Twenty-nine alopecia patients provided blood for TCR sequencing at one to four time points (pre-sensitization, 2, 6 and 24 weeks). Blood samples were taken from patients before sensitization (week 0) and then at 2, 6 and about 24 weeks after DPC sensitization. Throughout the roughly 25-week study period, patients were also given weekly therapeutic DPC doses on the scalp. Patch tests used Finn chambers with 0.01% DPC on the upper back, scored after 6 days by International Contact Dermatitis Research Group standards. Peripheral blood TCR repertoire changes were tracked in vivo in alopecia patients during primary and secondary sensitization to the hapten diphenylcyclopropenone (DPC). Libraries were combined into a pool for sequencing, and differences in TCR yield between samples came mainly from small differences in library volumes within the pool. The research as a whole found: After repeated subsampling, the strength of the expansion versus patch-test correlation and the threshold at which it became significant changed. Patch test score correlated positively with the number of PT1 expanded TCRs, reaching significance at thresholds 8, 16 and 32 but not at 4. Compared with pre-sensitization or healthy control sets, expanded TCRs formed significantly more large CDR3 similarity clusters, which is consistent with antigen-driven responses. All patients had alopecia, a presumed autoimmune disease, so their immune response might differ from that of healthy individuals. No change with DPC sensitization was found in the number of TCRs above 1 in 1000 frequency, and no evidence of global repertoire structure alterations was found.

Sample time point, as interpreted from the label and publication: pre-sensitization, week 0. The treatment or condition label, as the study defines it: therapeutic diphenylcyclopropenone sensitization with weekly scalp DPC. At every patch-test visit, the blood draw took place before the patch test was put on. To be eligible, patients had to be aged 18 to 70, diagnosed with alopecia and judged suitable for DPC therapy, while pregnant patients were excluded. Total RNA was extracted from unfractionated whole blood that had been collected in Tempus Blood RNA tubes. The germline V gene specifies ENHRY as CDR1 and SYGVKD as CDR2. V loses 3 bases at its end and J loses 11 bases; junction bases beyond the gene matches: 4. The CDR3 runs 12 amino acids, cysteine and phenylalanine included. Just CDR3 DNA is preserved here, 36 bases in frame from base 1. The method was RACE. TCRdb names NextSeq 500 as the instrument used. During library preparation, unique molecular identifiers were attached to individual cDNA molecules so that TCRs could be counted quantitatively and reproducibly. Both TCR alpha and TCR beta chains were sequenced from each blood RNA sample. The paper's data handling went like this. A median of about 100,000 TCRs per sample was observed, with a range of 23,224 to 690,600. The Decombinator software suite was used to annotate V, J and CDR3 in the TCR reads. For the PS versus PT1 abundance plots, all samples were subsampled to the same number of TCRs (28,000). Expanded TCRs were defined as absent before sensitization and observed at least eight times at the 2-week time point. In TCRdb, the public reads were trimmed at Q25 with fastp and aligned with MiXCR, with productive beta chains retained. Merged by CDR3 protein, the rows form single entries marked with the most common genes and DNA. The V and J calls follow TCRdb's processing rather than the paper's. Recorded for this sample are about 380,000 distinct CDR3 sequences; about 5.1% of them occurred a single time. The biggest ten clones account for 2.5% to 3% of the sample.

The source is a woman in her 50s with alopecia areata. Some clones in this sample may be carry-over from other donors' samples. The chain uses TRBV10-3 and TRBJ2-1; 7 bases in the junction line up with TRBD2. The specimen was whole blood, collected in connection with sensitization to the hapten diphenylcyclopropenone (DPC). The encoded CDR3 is CAISEQAGKQFF. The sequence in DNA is TGTGCCATCAGTGAACAAGCGGGGAAGCAGTTCTTC.